This is a list of T cell receptor beta chains from one sample in a study of blood T cell repertoires in COVID-19. Method: immunoSEQ multiplex PCR; TCRdb's copy keeps in-frame clones and lacks some. The repertoire consists of more than 200,000 clones, with approximately 83% occurring once and the leading ten covering about 8.9%. The source material was peripheral blood. The receptors derive from an elderly man with acute or convalescent COVID-19. CDR3s include the opening cysteine and the closing phenylalanine or tryptophan. A D gene is named only where the DNA matches it firmly. Rows may omit the clone size; those that give it use once, few, many or a size class.

v_gene	j_gene	d_gene	abundance	CDR3nt	CDR3aa
TRBV28	TRBJ2-7	TRBD1	.	TGTGCCAGCAGCCCATTTGACAGGGGCCTCTACGAGCAGTACTTC	CASSPFDRGLYEQYF
TRBV24-1	TRBJ1-6	.	once	TGTGCCACCAGTGACCAGGGAGGGTCACCCCTCCACTTT	CATSDQGGSPLHF
TRBV25-1	TRBJ1-6	TRBD1	.	TGTGCCAGCAGGGACAGGGGTAATTCACCCCTCCACTTT	CASRDRGNSPLHF
TRBV10-1	TRBJ2-1	TRBD2	.	TGCGCCAGCCTCAGCGGGGGGGCGACCAATGAGCAGTTCTTC	CASLSGGATNEQFF
TRBV19	TRBJ2-3	TRBD2	.	TGTGCCAGTAGTCTTGTTCCCTTGACGGGGGGGCGAGGGGGCACAGATACGCAGTATTTT	CASSLVPLTGGRGGTDTQYF
TRBV10-3	TRBJ2-7	TRBD2	.	TGTGCCATCAGTGAGCCCGGGACTAGCGGGTCCTACGAGCAGTACTTC	CAISEPGTSGSYEQYF
TRBV9	TRBJ1-4	TRBD1	.	TGTGCCAGCAGCGGGTGGACAGGGTCTAATGAAAAACTGTTTTTT	CASSGWTGSNEKLFF
TRBV7-9	TRBJ2-2	.	.	TGTGCCAGCAGCTTATTGGGCCCCATTGGCACCGGGGAGCTGTTTTTT	CASSLLGPIGTGELFF
TRBV5-5	TRBJ2-7	TRBD2	.	TGTGCCAGCAGCTTTGGACTAGCTACCTACGAGCAGTACTTC	CASSFGLATYEQYF
TRBV24-1	TRBJ2-5	.	.	TGTGCCACCAGTGACCCCACTGGCAGGGGAGAGACCCAGTACTTC	CATSDPTGRGETQYF
TRBV12-3/TRBV12-4	TRBJ1-1	.	.	TGTGCCAGCAGTTGGTACGGCACTGAAGCTTTCTTT	CASSWYGTEAFF
TRBV5-6	TRBJ1-2	TRBD1	.	TGTGCCAGCACCACGGGACAGGGGGCTCGGGGCTACACCTTC	CASTTGQGARGYTF
TRBV7-9	TRBJ1-5	TRBD1	.	TGTGCCAGCAGCTTAGGACAGGGCAGTCAGCCCCAGCATTTT	CASSLGQGSQPQHF
TRBV4-1	TRBJ1-3	TRBD1	.	TGCGCCAGCAGCGCTTACCGGGACAGGGCAAGGGACACCATATATTTT	CASSAYRDRARDTIYF
TRBV21-1	TRBJ2-7	.	.	TGTGCCAGCAGCATACCACCGGGACTATCCTTTTTCGACGAGCAGTACTTC	CASSIPPGLSFFDEQYF
TRBV5-6	TRBJ2-7	.	few	TGTGCCAGCAGCTTGGGCAGGTACGGTTACGAGCAGTACTTC	CASSLGRYGYEQYF
TRBV3-1/TRBV3-2	TRBJ1-5	.	once	TGTGCCAGCAGCCCTATCTATAGCAATCAGCCCCAGCATTTT	CASSPIYSNQPQHF
TRBV2	TRBJ2-1	TRBD1	once	TGTGCCAGCAATCCCCGGGACAGGGTTCTTAATGAGCAGTTCTTC	CASNPRDRVLNEQFF
TRBV7-9	TRBJ2-1	TRBD2	.	TGTGCCAGCAGCTTCCTGAAACGATCCGCGGGGGGTCCCTACAATGAGCAGTTCTTC	CASSFLKRSAGGPYNEQFF
TRBV5-1	TRBJ1-2	.	.	TGCGCCAGCAGCTTGGCCGGACAGCCCTATGGCTACACCTTC	CASSLAGQPYGYTF
TRBV7-9	TRBJ2-1	TRBD1	.	TGTGCCAGCAGTTTGACACAGGGGGACAATGAGCAGTTCTTC	CASSLTQGDNEQFF
TRBV6-5	TRBJ1-1	.	.	TGTGCCAGCAGTTATCCGGGATCCACTGAAGCTTTCTTT	CASSYPGSTEAFF
TRBV3-1/TRBV3-2	TRBJ2-3	TRBD2	.	TGTGCCAGCAGCCAAGCGGGACTAGCGGGAGTAGATACGCAGTATTTT	CASSQAGLAGVDTQYF
TRBV18	TRBJ1-5	.	.	TGTGCCAGCTCACCCTTTCGACAGCAAGGGAGCAATCAGCCCCAGCATTTT	CASSPFRQQGSNQPQHF
TRBV7-2	TRBJ1-6	TRBD1	.	TGTGCCAGCAGCTTAACTGGACAGGGGAACTCACCCCTCCACTTT	CASSLTGQGNSPLHF
TRBV28	TRBJ1-6	.	few	TGTGCCAGCAGTCCCGGGACATACTATAATTCACCCCTCCACTTT	CASSPGTYYNSPLHF
TRBV27	TRBJ2-7	.	.	TGTGCCAGCAGTCCCCCAGGGAACCCCTACGAGCAGTACTTC	CASSPPGNPYEQYF
TRBV9	TRBJ2-2	.	.	TGTGCCAGCAGCGTAGACGGGAAAGGCGGGGAGCTGTTTTTT	CASSVDGKGGELFF
TRBV24-1	TRBJ2-1	.	.	TGTGCCACCAGTGGCGGGCACTCTTACAATGAGCAGTTCTTC	CATSGGHSYNEQFF
TRBV24-1	TRBJ2-2	TRBD2	.	TGTGCCATTCAGACTAGCGGGAGGGCTCGAACCGGGGAGCTGTTTTTT	CAIQTSGRARTGELFF
TRBV5-1	TRBJ1-3	.	.	TGCGCCAGCAGCTTCGACGGGGACTCTGGAAACACCATATATTTT	CASSFDGDSGNTIYF
TRBV19	TRBJ2-7	.	.	TGTGCCAGTAGTATCAGCGGACCAGTCTACGAGCAGTACTTC	CASSISGPVYEQYF
TRBV6-5	TRBJ1-6	.	.	TGTGCCACCTTCCCCATGGCCTCGCTTAATTCACCCCTCCACTTT	CATFPMASLNSPLHF
TRBV18	TRBJ2-1	TRBD1	few	TGTGCCAGCTCACCGGGACAGGGCTCCTACAATGAGCAGTTCTTC	CASSPGQGSYNEQFF
TRBV24-1	TRBJ2-2	.	.	TGTGCCACCGCCAGTCATGGGGGCGCGAACACCGGGGAGCTGTTTTTT	CATASHGGANTGELFF
TRBV5-6	TRBJ1-5	.	.	TGTGCCAGCAGCTTGGGGGGCCAGATTCAGCCCCAGCATTTT	CASSLGGQIQPQHF
TRBV18	TRBJ1-1	.	.	TGTGCCAGCTCACCCGCAGGGGTTACTGAAGCTTTCTTT	CASSPAGVTEAFF
TRBV4-2	TRBJ2-7	TRBD2	.	TGTGCCAGCAGCCAAGATCAGAGCGGGAGGGGAGGATACGAGCAGTACTTC	CASSQDQSGRGGYEQYF
TRBV20-1	TRBJ2-7	TRBD2	.	TGCAGTGCTAGTACTAGCGTCGTCGAGCAGTACTTC	CSASTSVVEQYF
TRBV5-8	TRBJ1-5	TRBD1	.	TGTGCCAGCAGCTTGCGGGGACAGACTTATCAGCCCCAGCATTTT	CASSLRGQTYQPQHF
TRBV19	TRBJ2-3	TRBD2	few	TGTGCCAGTAGTCTATCTAGCGGCAAAGCGCAGTATTTT	CASSLSSGKAQYF
TRBV19	TRBJ1-1	.	.	TGTGCCAGTAGATACTCCGGGGGGGGGAACACTGAAGCTTTCTTT	CASRYSGGGNTEAFF
TRBV6-5	TRBJ2-7	TRBD1	.	TGTGCCAGCAGTTACGGGAGACAGGGATCCTACGAGCAGTACTTC	CASSYGRQGSYEQYF
TRBV12-3/TRBV12-4	TRBJ1-6	.	once	TGTGCCAGCAGTTTAGCACGGTCACCCCTCCACTTT	CASSLARSPLHF
TRBV5-1	TRBJ1-5	TRBD1	.	TGCGCCAGCAGCTTACAGGGGGGCAATCAGCCCCAGCATTTT	CASSLQGGNQPQHF
TRBV5-1	TRBJ2-3	TRBD2	.	TGCGCCAGCAGCTTGAGAGTTAAGCGGGGGGGCGTTTCAGATACGCAGTATTTT	CASSLRVKRGGVSDTQYF
TRBV19	TRBJ2-7	TRBD1	few	TGTGCCAGTAGTTCCGGGACAGGCGTCTACGAGCAGTACTTC	CASSSGTGVYEQYF
TRBV27	TRBJ1-2	TRBD1	.	TGTGCCAGCACCACCAGCTTTGGGACAGGAAATGGCTACACCTTC	CASTTSFGTGNGYTF
TRBV18	TRBJ2-2	.	few	TGTGCCAGCTCTGCGGGACTCTCGAACACCGGGGAGCTGTTTTTT	CASSAGLSNTGELFF
TRBV28	TRBJ2-7	TRBD1	.	TGTGCCAGCAGTCCTCCGGGACAGGGGTCTTTCGACGAGCAGTACTTC	CASSPPGQGSFDEQYF
TRBV19	TRBJ1-5	.	.	TGTGCCAGTAGTATAAGAATAGCTAGCAATCAGCCCCAGCATTTT	CASSIRIASNQPQHF
TRBV30	TRBJ1-3	.	.	TGTGCCTGGAGTGCGGGAGCCTCTGGAAACACCATATATTTT	CAWSAGASGNTIYF
TRBV11-2	TRBJ2-1	TRBD2	.	TGTGCCAGCAGCCCCCGACTAGCGGGGGGGCCGGGGAATGAGCAGTTCTTC	CASSPRLAGGPGNEQFF
TRBV24-1	TRBJ2-5	.	once	TGTGCCACCAGCCACAGGGAGAGGAAGACCCAGTACTTC	CATSHRERKTQYF
TRBV24-1	TRBJ1-4	.	.	TGTGCCACCAGTGACACAGGGACGGCAACTAATGAAAAACTGTTTTTT	CATSDTGTATNEKLFF
TRBV29-1	TRBJ1-1	.	.	TGCAGCGCCGCTGACAGGTTAAACACTGAAGCTTTCTTT	CSAADRLNTEAFF
TRBV6-1	TRBJ1-2	.	once	TGTGCCAGCAGTGAACCCGGTGGGGGCTCCCTTAGAGGCTACACCTTC	CASSEPGGGSLRGYTF
TRBV5-1	TRBJ2-1	.	.	TGCGCCAGCAGCTTAGGGGTAGACTACAATGAGCAGTTCTTC	CASSLGVDYNEQFF
TRBV7-2	TRBJ1-2	.	.	TGTGCCAGCTCGGGTCCGGCAGGGCAAGGCTACACCTTC	CASSGPAGQGYTF